A single sample gave rise to the 28 T cell receptor beta chains below, sequenced in a study of blood T cells in healthy people across ages. The authors ran a second PCR of about 7 to 11 cycles using a sample-barcoded 5' primer and a J-beta primer mix. Via MiXCR, TCRdb re-called the 5' RACE reads, giving one row per CDR3 protein. This table holds 780,000 or so distinct CDR3 sequences, 56% found once. Input material: blood. These receptor sequences come from a man aged 35-49 years in good health.

The genes are TRBV29-1 and TRBJ2-3; 8 bases agree with TRBD2. Trimming cost V 7 bases and J 8 bases; bases outside gene matches: 8. The germline gives CDR1 SQVTM, CDR2 ANQGSEA. The CDR3 totals 12 residues. The CDR3 is CSATPTSGTQYF. Written as DNA, the CDR3 is TGCAGCGCTACCCCTACTAGCGGTACGCAGTATTTT.

This clonotype has just a few counts. The V gene is TRBV6-5, the J gene TRBJ2-7; 9 nucleotides line up with TRBD2. The germline CDR1 and CDR2 sequences are MNHEY and SVGAGI. V lost 6 bases to trimming and J lost 0 bases; unmatched junction nucleotides: 3. There are 14 residues in the CDR3. CDR3 region: CASRVSGSSYEQYF. As DNA, the CDR3 is TGTGCCAGCAGGGTTAGCGGGAGCTCCTACGAGCAGTACTTC.

This chain uses TRBV3-1 with TRBJ2-2; D might be TRBD1 (6 bases). Germline CDR1 reads LGHDT; CDR2 reads YNNKEL (reference sequence). Trimming removed 0 bases at V and 6 bases at J, with 17 bases between. The CDR3 loop spans 17 amino acids. The CDR3 DNA reads TGTGCCAGCAGCCAAGATAGAGACAGGAAACCCGCCGGGGAGCTGTTTTTT. It is translated as CASSQDRDRKPAGELFF.

This clonotype turned up a few times. The chain is built from TRBV20-1 and TRBJ1-2; D remains ambiguous. This CDR3 is built from 12 residues. V lost 3 bases and J 2 bases, leaving 7 bases between the germline ends. The germline V gene has CDR1 DFQATT and CDR2 SNEGSKA (reference sequence). The CDR3 DNA follows: TGCAGTGCTAGTTCCCAGAACTATGGCTACACCTTC. Protein: CSASSQNYGYTF.

A single count supports this clonotype. The rearrangement links TRBV4-1 to TRBJ2-2; D tentatively fits TRBD1 or TRBD2 (5 bases each). Looked up from germline, CDR1 is MGHRA and CDR2 is YSYEKL. Trimming took off 4 bases at V and 5 bases at J, with 17 bases between the two ends. This CDR3 contains 16 residues. CDR3 residues: CASSRLRDPRTGELFF. In DNA form, the CDR3 reads TGCGCCAGCAGCCGACTCCGGGACCCAAGGACCGGGGAGCTGTTTTTT.

This chain uses TRBV4-3 with TRBJ2-3, with TRBD2 matching over 7 bases. Germline lookup yields CDR1 LGHNA and CDR2 YSLEER. Trimming removed 6 bases from V and 5 bases from J; junction bases left unmatched: 11. This CDR3 has 15 residues. DNA for the CDR3: TGCGCCAGCAGTCAGACTGGCGGGAGTGTAGATACGCAGTATTTT. It specifies CASSQTGGSVDTQYF.

There are a few counts of this clonotype. The CDR3 loop is CASSGLGQQFF. The CDR3 DNA reads as TGTGCCAGCAGTGGACTCGGGCAGCAGTTCTTC. This chain connects TRBV25-1 to TRBJ2-1; D is unclear. CDR1 and CDR2 from the germline V gene are MGHDK and SYGVNS. This CDR3 has 11 residues. The V end lost 4 bases, the J end lost 11 bases, and 9 bases lay between the germline ends. Combining the CDR3 with reference TRBV25-1 and TRBJ2-1 gives the whole variable domain EADIYQTPRYLVIGTGKKITLECSQTMGHDKMYWYQQDPGMELHLIHYSYGVNSTEKGDLSSESTVSRIRTEHFPLTLESARPSHTSQYLCASSGLGQQFFGPGTRLTVL.

The rearrangement links TRBV27 to TRBJ2-5; tentatively, D is TRBD1 (6 bases). The CDR3 covers 15 residues. Looked up from germline, CDR1 is MNHEY and CDR2 is SMNVEV (reference sequence). The V and J ends lost 1 base and 0 bases respectively, with 9 bases between them. CDR3 region: CASSLYWTDQETQYF. The CDR3, as DNA: TGTGCCAGCAGTTTATATTGGACAGACCAAGAGACCCAGTACTTC.

This chain joins TRBV7-9 and TRBJ1-2, with a tentative D call TRBD1 (5 bases). Trimming removed 2 bases at V and 0 bases at J, with 10 bases between. The CDR3 consists of 15 residues. Germline V gives CDR1 SEHNR, CDR2 FQNEAQ (reference sequence). The CDR3 DNA reads as TGTGCCAGCAGCTTAACAGGTCTAACTAACTATGGCTACACCTTC. This sequence encodes CASSLTGLTNYGYTF.

This chain joins TRBV6-5 and TRBJ2-2; D is unclear. CDR3 length: 16 residues. Germline assignment: CDR1 MNHEY and CDR2 SVGAGI. The V end was cut by 7 bases, the J end by 0 bases, with 15 bases between. CDR3 loop: CASKYKTVANTGELFF. CDR3 bases: TGTGCCAGCAAATATAAAACGGTCGCGAACACCGGGGAGCTGTTTTTT.

There are a few counts of this clonotype. This rearrangement joins TRBV3-1 to TRBJ2-1; D gene uncertain. CDR3 length: 11 amino acids. Trimming cost V 3 bases and J 8 bases, with 5 bases left between them. Per germline, CDR1 LGHDT and CDR2 YNNKEL (reference sequence). For the CDR3, the DNA is TGTGCCAGCAGCCATTTCGATGAGCAGTTCTTC. Its translation: CASSHFDEQFF.

This chain joins TRBV29-1 and TRBJ1-5, with no clear D. Germline lookup yields CDR1 SQVTM and CDR2 ANQGSEA. The CDR3 is made up of 13 amino acids. V was pared by 7 bases and J by 6 bases, with 16 bases between. The CDR3 bases are TGCAGCGCGATCGGGTTCCTGGGTCAGCCCCAGCATTTT. Translating gives CSAIGFLGQPQHF.

V gene TRBV4-2 combines with J gene TRBJ2-1; 11 positions agree with TRBD2. The CDR3 has 16 residues. The V and J ends lost 4 bases and 4 bases, in that order; junction bases with no gene match: 6. Germline V gene lookup returns CDR1 LGHNA and CDR2 YNFKEQ. The CDR3 region is CASSLGLAVRYNEQFF. CDR3 in DNA: TGTGCCAGCAGCCTGGGACTAGCGGTTCGATACAATGAGCAGTTCTTC.

This rearrangement joins TRBV11-2 to TRBJ1-5, with 9 positions matching TRBD1. The CDR3 spans 17 residues. Germline CDR1 is SGHAT and CDR2 is FQNNGV. J gave up 4 bases and V 5 bases, and 12 bases lay outside the gene matches. CDR3 region: CASSAIQGAGGNQPQHF. CDR3 bases: TGTGCCAGCAGCGCGATACAGGGGGCAGGGGGAAATCAGCCCCAGCATTTT.

The V call is TRBV6-2 or TRBV6-3, the J call TRBJ2-1; TRBD2 might be the D (6 bases). The better agreement between TRBJ2-7 and the DNA end casts doubt on the J call. CDR1 is MNHEY, CDR2 SVGEGT, per germline. The CDR3 totals 17 residues. In DNA form, the CDR3 reads TGTGCCAGCAGTTACCCAACGGGGCTAGCGAATAACAATGAGCAGTACTTC. Protein product: CASSYPTGLANNNEQYF.

This chain uses TRBV7-9 with TRBJ2-2, with unresolved D. V was pared by 0 bases and J by 0 bases, with 5 bases between. The CDR3 runs 15 residues. CDR1 is SEHNR and CDR2 is FQNEAQ in the germline V gene (reference sequence). The CDR3 nucleotides read TGTGCCAGCAGCTTAGCGAGCACGAACACCGGGGAGCTGTTTTTT. As protein: CASSLASTNTGELFF.

The J gene is TRBJ2-3, the V gene TRBV10-3, with 11 bases lining up with TRBD2. V trimming: 6 bases; J trimming: 2 bases; junction bases outside the gene matches: 4. CDR1 ENHRY and CDR2 SYGVKD come from the germline V gene. CDR3 length: 15 amino acids. The CDR3 region is CAIRATSGNTDTQYF. The DNA for the CDR3 is TGTGCCATCAGGGCGACTAGCGGGAACACAGATACGCAGTATTTT.

The J gene is TRBJ2-4, the V gene TRBV7-2; D unresolved. The J call may be faulty, since TRBJ2-5 better matches the DNA end. CDR1 and CDR2 from the germline V gene are SGHTA and FQGNSA. This CDR3 contains 11 residues. CDR3 sequence reads: CASREAETQYF. CDR3 coding DNA: TGTGCCAGCAGGGAAGCGGAGACCCAGTACTTC.

This clonotype has more than one count but fewer than ten. The rearrangement uses TRBV25-1 and TRBJ2-6; D remains unclear. With 1 base removed from V and 4 bases from J, the gap between germline ends came to 8 bases. This CDR3 comprises 15 residues. In germline, CDR1 is MGHDK, CDR2 SYGVNS. CDR3 amino acids: CASSEFVGGANVLTF. The CDR3 DNA follows: TGTGCCAGCAGTGAATTTGTAGGGGGGGCCAACGTCCTGACTTTC.

CDR3 in amino acids: CASSLFGTEAFF. In DNA form, the CDR3 reads TGTGCCAGCAGTTTATTTGGGACAGAAGCTTTCTTT. The chain links TRBV28 to TRBJ1-1, with a tentative D call TRBD1 (6 bases). V was clipped by 1 base and J by 8 bases, with 8 bases between them. The V gene's germline CDR1 is MDHEN and CDR2 SYDVKM. CDR3 length: 12 residues.

The chain carries TRBV7-8 and TRBJ2-1; TRBD2 aligns across 10 bases. Germline V CDR1 and CDR2: SGHVS, FQNEAQ. There are 15 residues in the CDR3. Trimming took 4 bases from V and 6 from J; bases not matched to a gene: 6. CDR3 region: CASSSRLAGPNEQFF. In DNA, the CDR3 is TGTGCCAGCAGCTCCCGACTAGCGGGTCCCAATGAGCAGTTCTTC.

The V gene is TRBV20-1, the J gene TRBJ2-4, with a weak D call TRBD1 (5 bases). The DNA end lines up better with TRBJ2-7; the J call may be wrong. The CDR3 spans 15 residues. Germline V gene data show CDR1 as DFQATT and CDR2 as SNEGSKA (reference sequence). This CDR3 reads CSARDSGEGVYEQYF. The CDR3 nucleotides are TGCAGTGCTAGAGATTCAGGAGAAGGGGTCTACGAGCAGTACTTC.

The genes are TRBV6-2 or TRBV6-3 and TRBJ2-5; D is possibly TRBD2 (6 bases). V was clipped by 0 bases and J by 5 bases, with 16 bases between them. Germline-derived CDR1 and CDR2 are MNHEY and SVGEGT. This CDR3 has 16 residues. The CDR3 protein is CASSYSWQPGRETQYF. As DNA, the CDR3 is TGTGCCAGCAGTTACTCTTGGCAGCCGGGGAGGGAGACCCAGTACTTC.

The chain joins TRBV14 to TRBJ2-3; 14 bases agree with TRBD2. Germline V gives CDR1 SGHDN, CDR2 FVKESK. V trimming: 4 bases; J trimming: 4 bases; junction bases outside the gene matches: 7. There are 17 residues in the CDR3. The DNA of the CDR3 is TGTGCCAGCAGCCCCGAGGGACTAGCGGGAGTTGCAGATACGCAGTATTTT. Protein: CASSPEGLAGVADTQYF.

This chain uses TRBV5-4 with TRBJ2-7; D may be TRBD2 (6 bases). The CDR3 sequence is 16 residues long. The germline V gene has CDR1 SGHNT and CDR2 YYREEE (reference sequence). Trimming removed 3 bases at V and 0 bases at J, with 16 bases between. The CDR3 region is CASSSIPGESSYEQYF. Here the CDR3 DNA reads TGTGCCAGCAGCTCTATTCCGGGGGAGAGCTCCTACGAGCAGTACTTC.

The chain employs TRBV18 and TRBJ2-7; the match to TRBD2 covers 7 bases. The assigned J gene may be wrong: the sequence end matches TRBJ2-5 better. Per the germline V gene, CDR1 is KGHSH and CDR2 is LQKENI. The CDR3 spans 14 residues. DNA for the CDR3: TGTGCCAGCTCCCTCGAGCGGGACGGAGAGACCCAGTACTTC. It is translated as CASSLERDGETQYF.

The CDR3 DNA reads as TGTGCCAGCAGTTTGCACAGGGGGCTGAACTATGGCTACACCTTC. Protein product: CASSLHRGLNYGYTF. The V gene is TRBV28, the J gene TRBJ1-2; 9 nucleotides match TRBD1. This CDR3 has 15 residues. CDR1 is MDHEN and CDR2 is SYDVKM in the germline V gene. The J segment lost 2 bases and the V segment lost 3 bases, leaving 4 bases of the junction unmatched.

The rearrangement links TRBV12-3 or TRBV12-4 to TRBJ1-6; D uncertain. Deletions cut 7 bases from V and 10 bases from J, with 17 bases between. The CDR3 contains 14 residues. CDR3 loop: CASKPAVLSSPLHF. In DNA, the CDR3 is TGTGCCAGCAAACCGGCGGTACTCAGCTCACCCCTCCACTTT.